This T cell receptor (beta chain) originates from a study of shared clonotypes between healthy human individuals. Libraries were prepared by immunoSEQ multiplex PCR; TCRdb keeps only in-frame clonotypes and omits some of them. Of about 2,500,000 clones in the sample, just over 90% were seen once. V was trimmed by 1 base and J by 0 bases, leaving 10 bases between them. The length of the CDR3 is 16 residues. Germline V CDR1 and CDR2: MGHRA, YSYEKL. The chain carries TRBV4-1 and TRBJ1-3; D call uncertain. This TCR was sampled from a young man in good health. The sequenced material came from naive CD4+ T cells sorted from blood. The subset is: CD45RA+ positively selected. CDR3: CASSQGGTYSGNTIYF. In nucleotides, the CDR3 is TGCGCCAGCAGCCAAGGCGGCACCTACTCTGGAAACACCATATATTTT.